This paragraph covers one TCR beta chain sequence. The data were taken from a study of blood T cells in healthy people across ages. Germline assignment: CDR1 SGHAT and CDR2 FQNNGV. After removal of 1 base from V and 9 bases from J, the junction contained 3 bases not matched to a gene. This CDR3 comprises 14 residues. A sample-barcoded 5' primer and a J-beta primer mix were used in a second PCR of roughly 7 to 12 cycles. TCRdb used MiXCR to reprocess the 5' RACE reads, holding one entry per CDR3 protein. Here the sample spans some 850,000 distinct CDR3 sequences, around a quarter being singletons. The same specimen was also included in a second study, on T cells of mothers and their children. From that second work: Whatever RNA was extracted went entirely into cDNA synthesis, at about 1.5 ug per 15 ul.

The chain recombines TRBV11-2 with TRBJ2-5, with 12 positions matching TRBD1. Sequencing used blood. This TCR came from a boy aged 10-17 years in good health. The CDR3 loop reads CASSLGDRGHSQYF. The CDR3 nucleotides read TGTGCCAGCAGCTTAGGGGACAGGGGGCATTCCCAGTACTTC.